A selection of T cell receptor beta chains follows, all from one sample in a study of T cell repertoires in cytomegalovirus infection. TCRdb called the reads again in MiXCR, with one record for every CDR3 protein. Among about a million distinct CDR3 sequences listed, roughly 30% were seen once. Their antigens remain unidentified. The sequenced sample was cultured CD8+ T cells from PBMCs, obtained from culture after CMV antigen stimulation. The receptors were gathered from a human donor in good health (CMV status not recorded). Some clones in this sample may be carry-over from other donors' samples. The CDR3 runs from the conserved cysteine through the conserved F or W. The order of the fields is D gene, clone size, J gene, V gene, CDR3 DNA, CDR3 protein. D genes are given only for firm matches. Size is omitted from some rows. Given values are once, few, many or a class for expanded clones.

d_call: .
clone_size: .
j_call: TRBJ1-1
v_call: TRBV24-1
cdr3_nt: TGTGCCACCAGTATCGTACCTAGGAACACTGAAGCTTTCTTT
cdr3_aa: CATSIVPRNTEAFF

d_call: TRBD2
clone_size: .
j_call: TRBJ2-1
v_call: TRBV6-8
cdr3_nt: TGTGCCAGCATTCCTCTAGCGGGGGCCTACAATGAGCAGTTCTTC
cdr3_aa: CASIPLAGAYNEQFF

d_call: TRBD1
clone_size: .
j_call: TRBJ1-2
v_call: TRBV5-1
cdr3_nt: TGCGCCAGCAAAGCTGAGGGGACAGATGGCTACACCTTC
cdr3_aa: CASKAEGTDGYTF

d_call: .
clone_size: .
j_call: TRBJ2-2
v_call: TRBV27
cdr3_nt: TGTGCCAGCAGTTTAGGGCCGGGACCCCTGAACACCGGGGTGCTGTTTTTT
cdr3_aa: CASSLGPGPLNTGVLFF

d_call: TRBD2
clone_size: .
j_call: TRBJ2-7
v_call: TRBV4-2
cdr3_nt: TGTGCCAGCAGCCAAGAGTGGACCGGGACTAGCGGGGGGCTTTCCTACGAGCAGTACTTC
cdr3_aa: CASSQEWTGTSGGLSYEQYF

d_call: .
clone_size: few
j_call: TRBJ2-1
v_call: TRBV7-9
cdr3_nt: TGTGCCAGCAGCGAGCGGCCGGGGAGAACCACATATGAGCAGTTCTTC
cdr3_aa: CASSERPGRTTYEQFF

d_call: TRBD1
clone_size: .
j_call: TRBJ2-7
v_call: TRBV20-1
cdr3_nt: TGCAGTGCCCGACAGGGTTACGAGCAGTACTTC
cdr3_aa: CSARQGYEQYF

d_call: TRBD2
clone_size: few
j_call: TRBJ2-7
v_call: TRBV7-9
cdr3_nt: TGTGCCAGCAGCCACGGACTAGCGGGGCCATACCGGTACGAGCAGTACTTC
cdr3_aa: CASSHGLAGPYRYEQYF

d_call: .
clone_size: few
j_call: TRBJ2-1
v_call: TRBV5-1
cdr3_nt: TGCGCCAGCAGCCCGGGGGGGGACAGGGATACGTTCTTC
cdr3_aa: CASSPGGDRDTFF

d_call: .
clone_size: .
j_call: TRBJ2-5
v_call: TRBV2
cdr3_nt: TGTGCCAACCACCCTCGAAGCGATCAAGAGACCCAGTACTTC
cdr3_aa: CANHPRSDQETQYF

d_call: .
clone_size: once
j_call: TRBJ2-7
v_call: TRBV12-3/TRBV12-4
cdr3_nt: TGTGCCAGCAGTCTCAGCAGGAGGGACGAGCAGTACTTC
cdr3_aa: CASSLSRRDEQYF

d_call: TRBD1
clone_size: .
j_call: TRBJ1-2
v_call: TRBV27
cdr3_nt: TGTGCCAGCAGTTATTCGGGACAGGGGGACTATGGCTACACCTTC
cdr3_aa: CASSYSGQGDYGYTF

d_call: TRBD2
clone_size: many
j_call: TRBJ2-3
v_call: TRBV25-1
cdr3_nt: TGTGCCAGCCCCACTCTAGGACTAGCGGGAAAGTTCCCCACAGATACGCAGTATTTT
cdr3_aa: CASPTLGLAGKFPTDTQYF

d_call: .
clone_size: .
j_call: TRBJ1-1
v_call: TRBV19
cdr3_nt: TGTGTCAGTAGTAAAAAGAACACTGAAGCTTTCTTT
cdr3_aa: CVSSKKNTEAFF

d_call: TRBD2
clone_size: .
j_call: TRBJ2-1
v_call: TRBV6-5
cdr3_nt: TGTGCCAGCAGTTACTCGAGGACTAGCGGGTCAAGGGGAGAGCAGTTCTTC
cdr3_aa: CASSYSRTSGSRGEQFF

d_call: .
clone_size: .
j_call: TRBJ2-6
v_call: TRBV6-5
cdr3_nt: TGTGCCAGCAGTTACGGCCACTCTGGGGCCAACGTCCTGACTTTC
cdr3_aa: CASSYGHSGANVLTF